Following are 14 T cell receptor beta chains from one sample sequenced in a study of cytomegalovirus exposure and HLA in healthy donors (dated by TCRdb to the late 2010s). The library was generated by the immunoSEQ multiplex PCR assay. The table was pulled from immuneACCESS by TCRdb, which kept in-frame rearrangements only. Such tables lose some clones; where checked, under half of the loss comes from unresolved V genes, and the rest has no known cause. The sample table holds approximately 260,000 clones, of which around 88% were seen once. Clones ranked in the top ten supply 1% to 1.5% of the sample. Sequencing was performed on PBMCs. The receptor set was obtained from a young woman in good health and CMV-seropositive.

This chain uses TRBV29-1 with TRBJ2-5, with no clear D. Looked up from germline, CDR1 is SQVTM and CDR2 is ANQGSEA. This CDR3 contains 12 residues. V gave up 3 bases and J gave up 5 bases, with 10 bases separating them. The CDR3: CSVEASRETQYF. Written as DNA, the CDR3 is TGCAGCGTTGAGGCTAGTCGGGAGACCCAGTACTTC.

V gene TRBV29-1 combines with J gene TRBJ2-1, with 7 positions matching TRBD1. The CDR3 totals 12 residues. Losses at the gene ends were 6 bases for V and 3 bases for J; bases not matched to a gene: 2. Germline CDR1 is SQVTM and CDR2 is ANQGSEA. The CDR3 loop reads CSVWDSYNEQFF. CDR3 sequence (DNA): TGCAGCGTCTGGGACAGCTACAATGAGCAGTTCTTC.

This chain links TRBV5-6 with TRBJ2-3, with TRBD2 identical over 8 bases. Looked up from germline, CDR1 is SGHDT and CDR2 is YYEEEE. The CDR3 length is 18 residues. The trim removed 3 bases at V and 3 bases at J, leaving 15 bases unmatched. CDR3 loop: CASSSPTGLAEITDTQYF. CDR3 DNA sequence: TGTGCCAGCAGCTCGCCGACAGGACTAGCAGAAATTACAGATACGCAGTATTTT. The full variable domain, rest sourced from reference TRBV5-6 and TRBJ2-3, is DAGVTQSPTHLIKTRGQQVTLRCSPKSGHDTVSWYQQALGQGPQFIFQYYEEEERQRGNFPDRFSGHQFPNYSSELNVNALLLGDSALYLCASSSPTGLAEITDTQYFGPGTRLTVL.

The CDR3: CASTTNMRRGRFQPQHF. As DNA, the CDR3 is TGTGCCAGCACCACAAACATGCGGAGGGGCAGATTTCAGCCCCAGCATTTT. The chain employs TRBV2 and TRBJ1-5; perhaps TRBD1 as D (5 bases). Germline CDR1 reads SNHLY; CDR2 reads FYNNEI. This CDR3 spans 17 amino acids. Trimming took 7 bases from V and 6 from J, leaving 25 bases between them.

This clone occurred once. In DNA, the CDR3 is TGTGCCACCAGCAGGGCCGGGGGGCAGGGAAGCTATGGCTACACCTTC. Protein product: CATSRAGGQGSYGYTF. The chain carries TRBV15 and TRBJ1-2; a possible D gene is TRBD1 (6 bases). Germline-derived CDR1 and CDR2 are LNHNV and YYDKDF (reference sequence). Trimming took off 3 bases at V and 4 bases at J, with 18 bases between the two ends. The CDR3 has 16 residues.

The chain is built from TRBV11-2 and TRBJ1-1; D may be TRBD1 (5 bases). Germline CDR1 SGHAT, CDR2 FQNNGV. This CDR3 region has 15 residues. Trimming took off 6 bases at V and 0 bases at J, with 14 bases between the two ends. CDR3 coding DNA: TGTGCCAGCAGTCTTTCGGGGGGAATGAACACTGAAGCTTTCTTT. It yields the protein CASSLSGGMNTEAFF.

V is TRBV6-1 and J is TRBJ2-5; 9 nucleotides line up with TRBD1. The CDR3 length is 15 residues. Trimming took 5 bases from V and 5 from J; bases not matched to a gene: 9. Germline lookup yields CDR1 MNHNS and CDR2 SASEGT. Written as DNA, the CDR3 is TGTGCCAGCAGTTCTTATACAGGGGGCTGGGAGACCCAGTACTTC. Protein product: CASSSYTGGWETQYF.

The chain's CDR3 is CASKPGGTNYGYTF. The CDR3 DNA reads as TGTGCCAGCAAACCAGGGGGTACTAACTATGGCTACACCTTC. V and J are TRBV6-5 and TRBJ1-2; 7 nucleotides agree with TRBD1. The V segment lost 7 bases and the J segment 0 bases; nucleotides outside the gene matches: 5. Germline-derived CDR1 and CDR2 are MNHEY and SVGAGI. The CDR3 contains 14 residues.

This clone has a single count. The rearrangement uses TRBV19 and TRBJ2-6, with D maybe TRBD1 (6 bases). The CDR3 sequence is 15 residues long. V shed 4 bases and J shed 4 bases, with 11 bases lying between them. The germline gives CDR1 LNHDA, CDR2 SQIVND (reference sequence). The CDR3 coding sequence is TGTGCCAGTAGTAAAGGACAGCCCGGGGCCAACGTCCTGACTTTC. Amino acid sequence: CASSKGQPGANVLTF.

This sequence joins TRBV28 and TRBJ1-1, with D possibly TRBD1 on 5 matching bases. Germline V lookup: CDR1 MDHEN, CDR2 SYDVKM. The CDR3 is made up of 14 amino acids. The V gene lost 8 bases and the J gene lost 3 bases, with 16 bases spanning the gap. The CDR3 sequence is CASFPGRAYTEAFF. For the CDR3, the DNA is TGTGCCAGCTTCCCAGGGAGGGCGTACACTGAAGCTTTCTTT.

The chain carries TRBV7-9 and TRBJ2-5, with 10 bases lining up with TRBD2. The CDR3 is 14 residues long. V shed 6 bases, J shed 4 bases, and the junction held 5 bases outside the gene matches. Germline CDR1 is SEHNR and CDR2 is FQNEAQ (reference sequence). In DNA form, the CDR3 reads TGTGCCAGCAGAGCTAGCGGGAGTAGAGAGACCCAGTACTTC. It translates to CASRASGSRETQYF.

This clone was picked up one time. The rearrangement joins TRBV11-1 to TRBJ2-1, with D perhaps TRBD2 (6 bases). CDR3 length: 16 amino acids. Germline V gene sequence: CDR1 SGHAT, CDR2 FQDESV (reference sequence). Trimming left V 8 bases short and J 8 bases short, with 25 bases between. CDR3 sequence reads: CASLDQGSSGDDEQFF. The CDR3 DNA reads TGTGCCAGCTTAGATCAAGGGAGTTCGGGGGACGATGAGCAGTTCTTC. Together with reference TRBV11-1 and TRBJ2-1, the CDR3 gives the full variable domain: EAEVAQSPRYKITEKSQAVAFWCDPISGHATLYWYRQILGQGPELLVQFQDESVVDDSQLPKDRFSAERLKGVDSTLKIQPAELGDSAMYLCASLDQGSSGDDEQFFGPGTRLTVL.

In this sample, this clone turned up a few times. V gene TRBV6-5 combines with J gene TRBJ1-4; TRBD1 might be the D (5 bases). Trimming cost V 5 bases and J 5 bases, with 12 bases left between them. The CDR3 covers 14 residues. The germline gives CDR1 MNHEY, CDR2 SVGAGI. CDR3 bases: TGTGCCAGCAGTACGGGACTCAGGAATGAAAAACTGTTTTTT. It codes for CASSTGLRNEKLFF.

The chain links TRBV6-6 to TRBJ1-5, with D unresolved. V shed 0 bases and J shed 1 base, with 7 bases lying between them. Germline lookup yields CDR1 MNHNY and CDR2 SVGAGI (reference sequence). The CDR3 extends over 15 amino acids. CDR3 region: CASSYSDGSNQPQHF. The CDR3 nucleotides read TGTGCCAGCAGTTACTCCGACGGGAGCAATCAGCCCCAGCATTTT.